The 30 T cell receptor beta chains reported below all come from one sample, sequenced in a study of T cell responses to AZD1222 COVID-19 vaccine. Generated by immunoSEQ multiplex PCR, the TCRdb table keeps only in-frame clones and is missing some. The repertoire table contains 150,000 or so clones. Sequenced: peripheral blood. These receptors all come from an adult in good health.

The CDR3, as DNA: TGTGCCAGCAGCGTCCTGGTAGCGGGGGGGCTGGGAGAGACCCAGTACTTC. Residues: CASSVLVAGGLGETQYF. The chain recombines TRBV2 with TRBJ2-5; 11 positions agree with TRBD2. Trimming at V came to 6 bases and at J to 4 bases, leaving 13 bases not matched to a gene. The CDR3 is 17 residues long. Germline V gene sequence: CDR1 SNHLY, CDR2 FYNNEI.

The rearrangement joins TRBV4-1 to TRBJ2-3; 8 positions agree with TRBD1. The CDR3 length is 13 residues. Germline lookup yields CDR1 MGHRA and CDR2 YSYEKL. The V gene end was trimmed by 2 bases and the J gene end by 9 bases; junction bases not matched to a gene: 4. CDR3 coding DNA: TGCGCCAGCAGCCAATCACAGGGGGGAACGCAGTATTTT. This translates into CASSQSQGGTQYF.

The chain joins TRBV5-1 to TRBJ2-3; 12 nucleotides match TRBD1. V gave up 5 bases and J gave up 4 bases; unmatched junction bases: 8. The CDR3 has 16 amino acids. CDR1 is SGHRS and CDR2 is YFSETQ in the germline V gene. This chain's CDR3 is CASSLGDRGRPDTQYF. CDR3 coding DNA: TGCGCCAGCAGTCTTGGGGACAGGGGGCGCCCAGATACGCAGTATTTT.

This chain links TRBV12-5 with TRBJ2-3; no clear D. This CDR3 is built from 16 residues. Trimming stripped 9 bases from V and 0 bases from J, with 19 bases between. Per the germline V gene, CDR1 is LGHNT and CDR2 is FRNRAP. The CDR3 loop reads CASQTTERSSTDTQYF. The CDR3 region has the DNA TGTGCTAGCCAAACGACTGAACGCTCTAGCACAGATACGCAGTATTTT.

The chain is built from TRBV2 and TRBJ1-4; D remains unclear. V dropped 7 bases and J dropped 5 bases, with 11 bases sitting between them. Germline CDR1 and CDR2: SNHLY and FYNNEI. The CDR3 consists of 13 residues. Here the CDR3 reads CASIPGRNEKLFF. CDR3 coding DNA: TGTGCCAGCATTCCGGGCAGGAATGAAAAACTGTTTTTT.

V gene TRBV30 combines with J gene TRBJ1-2; possible D gene TRBD1, 5 bases. CDR3 length equals 13 residues. Trimming removed 3 bases at V and 2 bases at J, with 10 bases between. Germline V gives CDR1 GTSNPN, CDR2 SVGIG (reference sequence). The CDR3: CAWRTGRNYGYTF. As DNA, the CDR3 is TGTGCCTGGAGAACAGGTCGCAACTATGGCTACACCTTC.

The V and J genes are TRBV6-5 and TRBJ1-1; 8 positions match TRBD1. The CDR3 is 15 amino acids. In germline, CDR1 is MNHEY, CDR2 SVGAGI. The ends lost 6 bases at V and 2 bases at J; junction bases unmatched: 8. DNA for the CDR3: TGTGCCAGCAGCCTAGACAGGGGAAGAAACACTGAAGCTTTCTTT. It translates to CASSLDRGRNTEAFF.

The chain is built from TRBV30 and TRBJ1-4; D is undetermined. The CDR3 runs 12 residues. V shed 4 bases and J shed 5 bases, with 8 bases lying between them. Germline V gene data show CDR1 as GTSNPN and CDR2 as SVGIG (reference sequence). This CDR3 is CAWNAGNEKLFF. CDR3 coding DNA: TGTGCCTGGAACGCGGGGAATGAAAAACTGTTTTTT.

This chain links TRBV25-1 with TRBJ2-7, with 7 positions matching TRBD1. Losses at the gene ends were 2 bases for V and 2 bases for J; bases not matched to a gene: 12. This CDR3 contains 17 residues. Germline V lookup: CDR1 MGHDK, CDR2 SYGVNS. As DNA, the CDR3 is TGTGCCAGCAGTGAAACAAGTCCCGGGACAGATACCTACGAGCAGTACTTC. Amino acids: CASSETSPGTDTYEQYF.

The chain carries TRBV4-1 and TRBJ2-5, with TRBD1 identical over 9 bases. The CDR3 length is 17 residues. V shed 4 bases, J shed 2 bases, and the junction held 11 bases outside the gene matches. Germline V gene sequence: CDR1 MGHRA, CDR2 YSYEKL. This CDR3 reads CASSRTGTGSIQETQYF. The CDR3 DNA reads as TGCGCCAGCAGCCGCACCGGGACAGGGTCAATTCAAGAGACCCAGTACTTC.

The chain combines TRBV7-2 with TRBJ1-1; D is possibly TRBD1 (5 bases). The CDR3 is made up of 15 amino acids. V was shortened by 5 bases and J by 2 bases, with 15 bases between the two germline ends. CDR1 SGHTA and CDR2 FQGNSA come from the germline V gene. The CDR3 here is CASSPGTGGNTEAFF. As DNA, the CDR3 is TGTGCCAGCAGCCCCGGGACGGGAGGAAACACTGAAGCTTTCTTT.

V gene TRBV2 combines with J gene TRBJ2-7, with D uncertain. The ends were cut back, 7 bases at V and 5 bases at J, with 9 bases in the middle. CDR1 is SNHLY, CDR2 FYNNEI, per germline. The CDR3 sequence is 11 residues long. The CDR3: CASTYPNEQYF. CDR3 nucleotides: TGTGCCAGCACGTACCCTAACGAGCAGTACTTC.

CDR3 loop: CASSLDGPGEKLFF. In DNA, the CDR3 is TGCGCCAGCAGCTTGGATGGTCCCGGGGAAAAACTGTTTTTT. The rearrangement joins TRBV5-1 to TRBJ1-4; no firm D call. V lost 0 bases, J lost 8 bases, and 11 bases lay in between. Per germline, CDR1 SGHRS and CDR2 YFSETQ. The CDR3 loop spans 14 amino acids.

With respect to this clone: Other DNA sequences within the sample encode an identical CDR3. This rearrangement joins TRBV3-1 (or the pseudogene TRBV3-2) to TRBJ1-1; a weak D match, TRBD1 (5 bases). This CDR3 spans 13 amino acids. Trimming took off 1 base at V and 3 bases at J, with 6 bases between the two ends. Looked up from germline, CDR1 is LGHDT and CDR2 is YNNKEL (reference sequence). Written as DNA, the CDR3 is TGTGCCAGCAGCCAAGTGGGGGACACTGAAGCTTTCTTT. Its translation: CASSQVGDTEAFF.

The chain employs TRBV3-1 (or the pseudogene TRBV3-2) and TRBJ2-2, with unresolved D. V lost 4 bases and J lost 1, with 7 bases in between. Per the germline V gene, CDR1 is LGHDT and CDR2 is YNNKEL (reference sequence). The CDR3 contains 14 residues. The CDR3, as DNA: TGTGCCAGCAGCCTTTGGAAGAACACCGGGGAGCTGTTTTTT. Translating it yields CASSLWKNTGELFF.

The chain joins TRBV27 to TRBJ2-7; no reliable D call. The CDR3 spans 12 residues. V was pared by 5 bases and J by 6 bases, with 11 bases between. Germline V CDR1 and CDR2: MNHEY, SMNVEV (reference sequence). The CDR3 DNA reads TGTGCCAGCAGTCCCCAAGGGCGCGAGCAGTACTTC. This codes for CASSPQGREQYF.

This CDR3 reads CASSLGPRGNQPQHF. The CDR3, as DNA: TGTGCCAGCAGCTTAGGACCCAGAGGAAATCAGCCCCAGCATTTT. J is TRBJ1-5 and V is TRBV11-2; no clear D. The germline gives CDR1 SGHAT, CDR2 FQNNGV. Trimming pared 1 base from V and 4 bases from J, leaving 11 bases between. This CDR3 spans 15 amino acids.

This chain links TRBV19 with TRBJ2-7; TRBD1 aligns across 8 bases. V lost 5 bases to trimming and J lost 3 bases; unmatched junction nucleotides: 3. Germline V gene data show CDR1 as LNHDA and CDR2 as SQIVND (reference sequence). The CDR3 has 13 amino acids. Written as DNA, the CDR3 is TGTGCCAGTAGTGTCACAGGGGGCTACGAGCAGTACTTC. Translating it yields CASSVTGGYEQYF. Together with reference TRBV19 and TRBJ2-7, the CDR3 gives the full variable domain: DGGITQSPKYLFRKEGQNVTLSCEQNLNHDAMYWYRQDPGQGLRLIYYSQIVNDFQKGDIAEGYSVSREKKESFPLTVTSAQKNPTAFYLCASSVTGGYEQYFGPGTRLTVT.

The CDR3 nucleotides read TGCGCCAGCAGCCAAGATTGGGGACAGATGAACACTGAAGCTTTCTTT. Translated: CASSQDWGQMNTEAFF. The rearrangement links TRBV4-1 to TRBJ1-1; 7 bases are shared with TRBD1. Looked up from germline, CDR1 is MGHRA and CDR2 is YSYEKL. V shed 0 bases and J 0 bases; nucleotides not matched to a gene: 4. The CDR3 runs to 16 residues.

The rearrangement uses TRBV28 and TRBJ2-7, with 8 bases aligning to TRBD2. The germline CDR1 and CDR2 sequences are MDHEN and SYDVKM. Trimming removed 4 bases from V and 12 bases from J; junction bases left unmatched: 8. The CDR3 sequence is 12 residues long. The chain's CDR3 is CASSSVAGGRYF. The CDR3 nucleotides read TGTGCCAGCAGTTCAGTTGCGGGGGGCCGGTACTTC.

CDR3 sequence: CASSEQGLGNQPQHF. The CDR3 DNA follows: TGTGCCAGCAGTGAACAGGGACTAGGCAATCAGCCCCAGCATTTT. This sequence joins TRBV2 and TRBJ1-5, with a possible D match to TRBD1 (5 bases). V lost 2 bases and J lost 2, with 10 bases in between. The CDR3 length is 15 residues. Germline loops: CDR1 SNHLY, CDR2 FYNNEI.

V usage is TRBV6-5 and J usage is TRBJ1-4; the match to TRBD1 covers 7 bases. The CDR3 is made up of 15 amino acids. The ends lost 0 bases at V and 6 bases at J; junction bases unmatched: 4. From germline, CDR1 is MNHEY and CDR2 SVGAGI. The CDR3 DNA reads TGTGCCAGCAGTTACTCAGGACAGGCCCATGAAAAACTGTTTTTT. It yields the protein CASSYSGQAHEKLFF.

The chain uses TRBV11-3 and TRBJ2-7; 7 bases agree with TRBD2. From germline, CDR1 is SGHNT and CDR2 YENEEA. The CDR3 spans 19 residues. The ends lost 5 bases at V and 4 bases at J; junction bases unmatched: 23. The DNA for the CDR3 is TGTGCCAGCAGCCTCGACTGGCCGAACCACGTCATTAGCGGGTACGAGCAGTACTTC. It yields the protein CASSLDWPNHVISGYEQYF. Full variable domain (missing parts from reference TRBV11-3 and TRBJ2-7): EAGVVQSPRYKIIEKKQPVAFWCNPISGHNTLYWYLQNLGQGPELLIRYENEEAVDDSQLPKDRFSAERLKGVDSTLKIQPAELGDSAVYLCASSLDWPNHVISGYEQYFGPGTRLTVT.

CDR3 loop: CASKQQGTNEKLFF. CDR3 bases: TGTGCCAGCAAGCAACAGGGAACTAATGAAAAACTGTTTTTT. This chain uses TRBV27 with TRBJ1-4, with TRBD1 as a possible D gene (6 bases). V was clipped by 7 bases and J by 1 base, with 10 bases between them. The CDR3 runs 14 residues. Germline loops: CDR1 MNHEY, CDR2 SMNVEV (reference sequence). The full variable domain, rest sourced from reference TRBV27 and TRBJ1-4, is EAQVTQNPRYLITVTGKKLTVTCSQNMNHEYMSWYRQDPGLGLRQIYYSMNVEVTDKGDVPEGYKVSRKEKRNFPLILESPSPNQTSLYFCASKQQGTNEKLFFGSGTQLSVL.

This chain uses TRBV4-1 with TRBJ1-1; D not resolved. This CDR3 has 14 amino acids. The V gene lost 0 bases and the J gene lost 7 bases, with 12 bases spanning the gap. Germline V gives CDR1 MGHRA, CDR2 YSYEKL. CDR3 region: CASSQDEAPVEAFF. The CDR3 nucleotides are TGCGCCAGCAGCCAAGATGAGGCGCCGGTTGAAGCTTTCTTT.

J is TRBJ1-6 and V is TRBV19; D remains unclear. V dropped 4 bases and J dropped 0 bases, with 7 bases sitting between them. The CDR3 spans 15 residues. In germline, CDR1 is LNHDA, CDR2 SQIVND (reference sequence). The CDR3 region is CASSTSLSYNSPLHF. Here the CDR3 DNA reads TGTGCCAGTAGTACTAGTCTCTCCTATAATTCACCCCTCCACTTT.

The gene calls are TRBV5-5 and TRBJ1-4; TRBD1 agrees at 7 bases. CDR3 size: 15 residues. The junction had 7 bases not matched to a gene; V was cut back by 4 bases and J by 4 bases. Germline CDR1 reads SGHKS; CDR2 reads YYEKEE (reference sequence). Written as DNA, the CDR3 is TGTGCCAGCAGCCAAGGGACAGCCCTTAATGAAAAACTGTTTTTT. Its protein is CASSQGTALNEKLFF.

This chain uses TRBV19 with TRBJ1-2, with a possible D match to TRBD1 (5 bases). The germline V and J ends were trimmed by 2 bases and 3 bases, with 13 bases remaining between them. Germline-derived CDR1 and CDR2 are LNHDA and SQIVND (reference sequence). The CDR3 runs to 15 residues. In DNA form, the CDR3 reads TGTGCCAGTAGTATACCCAGGGTTGGAGACTATGGCTACACCTTC. It encodes CASSIPRVGDYGYTF.

The V call is TRBV7-6, the J call TRBJ2-5; perhaps TRBD1 as D (5 bases). The CDR3 is 14 amino acids. V was cut by 2 bases and J by 5 bases, with 12 bases left in between. Germline V gives CDR1 SGHVS, CDR2 FNYEAQ. For the CDR3, the DNA is TGTGCCAGCAGCTTATATCAGGGTCAGGAGACCCAGTACTTC. This encodes CASSLYQGQETQYF.

The chain carries TRBV9 and TRBJ2-6; D unresolved. The V and J ends lost 4 bases and 0 bases respectively, with 14 bases between them. The CDR3 totals 17 residues. Germline V lookup: CDR1 SGDLS, CDR2 YYNGEE. CDR3 protein: CASSPSVLSSGANVLTF. CDR3 in DNA: TGTGCCAGCAGCCCCTCTGTACTCTCCTCTGGGGCCAACGTCCTGACTTTC. Supplemented by reference TRBV9 and TRBJ2-6, the full variable domain reads DSGVTQTPKHLITATGQRVTLRCSPRSGDLSVYWYQQSLDQGLQFLIQYYNGEERAKGNILERFSAQQFPDLHSELNLSSLELGDSALYFCASSPSVLSSGANVLTFGAGSRLTVL.